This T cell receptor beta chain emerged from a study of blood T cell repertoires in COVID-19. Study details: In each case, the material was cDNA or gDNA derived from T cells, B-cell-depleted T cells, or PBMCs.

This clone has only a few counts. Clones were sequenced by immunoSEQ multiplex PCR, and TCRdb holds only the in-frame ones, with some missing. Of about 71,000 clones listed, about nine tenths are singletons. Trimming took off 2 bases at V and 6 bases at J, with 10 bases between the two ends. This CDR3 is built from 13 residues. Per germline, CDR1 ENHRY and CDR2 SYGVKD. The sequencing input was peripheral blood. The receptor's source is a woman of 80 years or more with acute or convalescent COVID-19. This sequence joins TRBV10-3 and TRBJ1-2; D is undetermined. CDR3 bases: TGTGCCATCAGTGAGCCTTCACAAGATGGCTACACCTTC. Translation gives CAISEPSQDGYTF.